Listed below are T cell receptor beta chains from one sample, sequenced in a study of control samples from healthy donors and cancer patients. Sequencing was performed with immunoSEQ multiplex PCR; in TCRdb, only in-frame clones are kept and a portion is missing. The sample gives 110,000 or so clones, 90% of which show up once; 3.5% to 4.5% is in the top ten. The sample was blood. The receptor set was obtained from a human donor in good health. The donor label of this sample is uncertain. CDR3s include the opening cysteine and the closing phenylalanine or tryptophan. Each record gives: V gene, D gene, J gene, clone size, CDR3 protein, CDR3 DNA. D genes are given only for firm matches. Only some rows state a clone size, as once, few, many or a class for expanded clones.

V: TRBV14; D: -; J: TRBJ1-1; size: few; CDR3: CASSQDRIVGTRTWWAFF; DNA: TGTGCCAGCAGCCAAGATCGTATAGTTGGGACGAGAACATGGTGGGCTTTCTTT
V: TRBV7-2; D: -; J: TRBJ1-3; size: -; CDR3: CASTPTPGNTIYF; DNA: TGTGCCAGCACCCCAACACCTGGAAACACCATATATTTT
V: TRBV9; D: -; J: TRBJ2-3; size: few; CDR3: CASSVGPPAGGMVDTQYF; DNA: TGTGCCAGCAGCGTAGGGCCCCCAGCGGGTGGAATGGTGGATACGCAGTATTTT
V: TRBV25-1; D: TRBD1; J: TRBJ2-3; size: -; CDR3: CASSARDREDTQYF; DNA: TGTGCCAGCAGTGCCCGGGACAGGGAAGATACGCAGTATTTT
V: TRBV19; D: -; J: TRBJ1-3; size: few; CDR3: CASTAIGTGGSGNTIYF; DNA: TGTGCCAGTACCGCGATCGGAACCGGCGGGTCTGGAAACACCATATATTTT
V: TRBV3-1/TRBV3-2; D: -; J: TRBJ1-6; size: -; CDR3: CASSHKGFESPLHF; DNA: TGTGCCAGCAGCCATAAAGGGTTTGAGTCACCCCTCCACTTT
V: TRBV12-3/TRBV12-4; D: -; J: TRBJ1-2; size: -; CDR3: CASSSGGRGYTF; DNA: TGTGCCAGCAGTTCAGGCGGGAGGGGCTACACCTTC
V: TRBV10-3; D: -; J: TRBJ1-1; size: -; CDR3: CAIRDRGELNTEAFF; DNA: TGTGCCATCAGAGACCGGGGGGAATTGAACACTGAAGCTTTCTTT
V: TRBV7-9; D: -; J: TRBJ1-2; size: once; CDR3: CASSQLQLPQVYGYTF; DNA: TGTGCCAGCAGCCAATTACAGCTCCCGCAGGTCTATGGCTACACCTTC
V: TRBV24-1; D: TRBD1; J: TRBJ2-5; size: once; CDR3: CATSTGGETQYF; DNA: TGTGCCACCTCGACAGGGGGCGAGACCCAGTACTTC
V: TRBV3-1/TRBV3-2; D: -; J: TRBJ1-2; size: -; CDR3: CASSQDPRQAYGYTF; DNA: TGTGCCAGCAGCCAAGATCCCAGACAGGCCTATGGCTACACCTTC
V: TRBV30; D: -; J: TRBJ2-7; size: -; CDR3: CAWSAPITLGRTYEQYF; DNA: TGTGCCTGGAGTGCCCCCATAACGCTAGGGAGGACTTACGAGCAGTACTTC
V: TRBV27; D: -; J: TRBJ2-3; size: -; CDR3: CASSFERAGAQYF; DNA: TGTGCCAGCAGTTTCGAGCGTGCAGGGGCGCAGTATTTT
V: TRBV9; D: -; J: TRBJ2-3; size: -; CDR3: CASSATWGRSSTDTQYF; DNA: TGTGCCAGCAGCGCCACCTGGGGGAGATCTAGCACAGATACGCAGTATTTT
V: TRBV7-9; D: TRBD1; J: TRBJ2-7; size: -; CDR3: CASSPDRGHYEQYF; DNA: TGTGCCAGCAGTCCCGACAGGGGGCACTACGAGCAGTACTTC
V: TRBV30; D: -; J: TRBJ1-2; size: -; CDR3: CAWSVIYGYTF; DNA: TGTGCCTGGAGTGTTATCTATGGCTACACCTTC
V: TRBV24-1; D: -; J: TRBJ2-7; size: -; CDR3: CATREGPLTKEYF; DNA: TGTGCCACCCGAGAGGGACCTCTCACGAAGGAGTACTTC
V: TRBV21-1; D: -; J: TRBJ1-1; size: -; CDR3: CASSKVTGFLGRNTEAFF; DNA: TGTGCCAGCAGCAAAGTGACAGGGTTTTTAGGAAGGAACACTGAAGCTTTCTTT
V: TRBV27; D: -; J: TRBJ1-2; size: -; CDR3: CAGLGLEGYTF; DNA: TGTGCCGGACTTGGATTGGAGGGCTACACCTTC
V: TRBV15; D: TRBD2; J: TRBJ2-1; size: -; CDR3: CATSRDKLAGVYEQFF; DNA: TGTGCCACCAGCAGGGATAAACTAGCGGGGGTTTATGAGCAGTTCTTC
V: TRBV5-1; D: -; J: TRBJ1-2; size: -; CDR3: CASSLAPGPNYGYTF; DNA: TGCGCCAGCAGCTTGGCTCCAGGACCAAACTATGGCTACACCTTC
V: TRBV5-4; D: -; J: TRBJ1-5; size: -; CDR3: CASSLGDNQPQHF; DNA: TGTGCCAGCAGCTTGGGGGACAATCAGCCCCAGCATTTT
V: TRBV2; D: -; J: TRBJ1-1; size: -; CDR3: CASSLSAEAFF; DNA: TGTGCCAGCAGCCTGTCGGCTGAAGCTTTCTTT
V: TRBV6-5; D: TRBD1; J: TRBJ1-6; size: -; CDR3: CASGTGNSPLHF; DNA: TGTGCCAGTGGGACAGGGAATTCACCCCTCCACTTT
V: TRBV28; D: -; J: TRBJ2-7; size: few; CDR3: CASREKEQYF; DNA: TGTGCCAGCAGGGAGAAGGAGCAGTACTTC
V: TRBV14; D: -; J: TRBJ1-1; size: once; CDR3: CASRPWGSTEAFF; DNA: TGTGCCAGCAGGCCCTGGGGGTCCACTGAAGCTTTCTTT
V: TRBV10-3; D: TRBD1; J: TRBJ1-2; size: -; CDR3: CAISVDRASMSGYTF; DNA: TGTGCCATCAGTGTTGACAGGGCATCGATGAGCGGCTACACCTTC
V: TRBV20-1; D: -; J: TRBJ1-2; size: -; CDR3: CSASMGLAYGYTF; DNA: TGCAGTGCTAGTATGGGCCTCGCCTATGGCTACACCTTC
V: TRBV14; D: -; J: TRBJ1-4; size: -; CDR3: CASSHKGSRKLFF; DNA: TGTGCCAGCAGCCATAAGGGTAGTCGAAAACTGTTTTTT